Shown below are 29 T cell receptor beta chains from a single sample sequenced in a study of T cells after yellow fever vaccination (dated by TCRdb to about 2019). The protocol used for the library was 5' RACE. Sequenced using an Illumina HiSeq 2500. The raw public data were reprocessed by TCRdb itself: fastp quality trimming at Q25, MiXCR clonotype calling, in-frame beta chains only. Every entry covers one CDR3 protein and lists the most common genes and DNA from its rows. This sample comprises 450,000 to 650,000 distinct CDR3 sequences, around an eighth of them detected only once. About 14% of the sample belongs to the ten largest clones. What this sample's treatment or condition label stands for: live attenuated yellow fever vaccine strain. The source material was PBMCs, sampled on the day of the yellow fever booster vaccination. All receptors derive from a man aged 25-45 years who received the YFV17D yellow fever vaccine.

The gene calls are TRBV4-3 and TRBJ2-5, with D maybe TRBD2 (6 bases). Germline V gives CDR1 LGHNA, CDR2 YSLEER. The V and J ends lost 3 bases and 4 bases respectively, with 15 bases between them. The length of the CDR3 is 15 residues. The CDR3 nucleotides are TGCGCCAGCAGCCACGGGGCCCAGGGAGGAGAGACCCAGTACTTC. Translating it yields CASSHGAQGGETQYF.

This chain connects TRBV12-3 or TRBV12-4 to TRBJ2-7; 7 nucleotides align to TRBD2. The V segment lost 6 bases and the J segment 2 bases; nucleotides outside the gene matches: 7. The length of the CDR3 is 14 residues. The CDR3 DNA follows: TGTGCCAGCAGGCTGGGGCTAGCGGCCTACGAGCAGTACTTC. Translated: CASRLGLAAYEQYF.

The chain links TRBV20-1 to TRBJ1-2, with D possibly matching TRBD1 (6 bases). The CDR3 has 16 amino acids. V dropped 3 bases and J dropped 5 bases, with 22 bases sitting between them. Germline V gene sequence: CDR1 DFQATT, CDR2 SNEGSKA (reference sequence). The CDR3, as DNA: TGCAGTGCTAGCGAGAGGGGGGTCGGGACATCTTATGGCTACACCTTC. Translated: CSASERGVGTSYGYTF.

This clonotype has ten or more counts. This chain links TRBV7-2 with TRBJ2-1, with D possibly matching TRBD2 (7 bases). Trimming left V 3 bases short and J 4 bases short, with 13 bases between. In germline, CDR1 is SGHTA, CDR2 FQGNSA. CDR3 size: 15 residues. The CDR3 here is CASSLGGGSYNEQFF. CDR3 nucleotide sequence: TGTGCCAGCAGCTTGGGGGGGGGCTCTTACAATGAGCAGTTCTTC. Full variable domain (missing parts from reference TRBV7-2 and TRBJ2-1): GAGVSQSPSNKVTEKGKDVELRCDPISGHTALYWYRQSLGQGLEFLIYFQGNSAPDKSGLPSDRFSAERTGGSVSTLTIQRTQQEDSAVYLCASSLGGGSYNEQFFGPGTRLTVL.

On this clonotype: An end of the junction differs from the germline gene, which may be a read error. The rearrangement links TRBV20-1 to TRBJ2-5; 10 nucleotides match TRBD2. Germline CDR1 reads DFQATT; CDR2 reads SNEGSKA (reference sequence). The CDR3 runs 18 residues. CDR3 DNA sequence: TGCTGTGCTAGAGAGGAGCCTAGCGGGAGACGGCTAGTAGAGACCCAGTACTTC. This sequence encodes CCAREEPSGRRLVETQYF.

This clonotype was detected ten times or more. One end of the junction varies from germline; a read error may be responsible. The V call is TRBV28, the J call TRBJ2-5; D call uncertain. This CDR3 spans 12 amino acids. Germline V gene lookup returns CDR1 MDHEN and CDR2 SYDVKM. CDR3 region: CASSLSQGTQYF. CDR3 nucleotide sequence: TGTGCCAGCAGTTTAAGTCAAGGGACCCAGTACTTC.

This clonotype was counted a few times. The rearrangement uses TRBV19 and TRBJ2-1; D possibly matches TRBD1 or TRBD2 (5 bases each). The germline V and J ends were trimmed by 5 bases and 9 bases, with 14 bases remaining between them. The CDR3 contains 13 residues. The germline CDR1 and CDR2 sequences are LNHDA and SQIVND (reference sequence). CDR3 protein: CASSGTPLGEQFF. For the CDR3, the DNA is TGTGCCAGTAGTGGGACCCCCCTCGGTGAGCAGTTCTTC.

This clonotype came up a few times. The chain recombines TRBV12-3 or TRBV12-4 with TRBJ2-3, with D possibly matching TRBD2 (6 bases). V was cut by 7 bases and J by 2 bases, with 13 bases left in between. This CDR3 spans 14 amino acids. The chain's CDR3 is CASTPGDFTDTQYF. The CDR3 bases are TGTGCCAGCACTCCCGGGGACTTCACAGATACGCAGTATTTT.

This clonotype was seen only a few times. The chain uses TRBV18 and TRBJ2-7; 8 bases agree with TRBD2. The germline CDR1 and CDR2 sequences are KGHSH and LQKENI. This CDR3 is 16 amino acids long. V trimming: 5 bases; J trimming: 1 base; junction bases outside the gene matches: 10. The CDR3 is CASSLNGRGSSYEQYF. The DNA for the CDR3 is TGTGCCAGCTCATTAAACGGGAGGGGTTCTTCCTACGAGCAGTACTTC.

V usage is TRBV9 and J usage is TRBJ2-4, with TRBD1 matching over 10 bases. CDR1 is SGDLS and CDR2 is YYNGEE in the germline V gene. V lost 0 bases, J lost 8 bases, and 2 bases stayed unmatched. The CDR3 has 14 residues. Written as DNA, the CDR3 is TGTGCCAGCAGCGTAGGACAGGGGGCTTACATTCAGTACTTC. Amino acid sequence: CASSVGQGAYIQYF.

This clonotype appeared a few times. This sequence joins TRBV10-2 and TRBJ2-3, with a possible D match to TRBD1 (6 bases). Trimming shortened V by 4 bases and J by 1 base, and 15 bases separated the two germline ends. CDR3 length: 16 residues. Germline V gives CDR1 WSHSY, CDR2 SAAADI. The CDR3 bases are TGCGCCAGCAGTGGAGGGAGTAGGACAGGCACAGATACGCAGTATTTT. It codes for CASSGGSRTGTDTQYF.

This clonotype was observed a few times. The chain recombines TRBV28 with TRBJ2-3; D is ambiguous. Trimming pared 3 bases from V and 2 bases from J, leaving 9 bases between. The CDR3 is made up of 14 amino acids. CDR1 and CDR2 from the germline V gene are MDHEN and SYDVKM. The CDR3 loop reads CASSLDGPTDTQYF. As DNA, the CDR3 is TGTGCCAGCAGTTTGGACGGACCCACAGATACGCAGTATTTT.

This clonotype was observed a few times. The V call is TRBV7-9, the J call TRBJ2-1, with 8 bases that match TRBD1. The CDR3 length is 14 residues. V lost 1 base and J lost 8; bases outside the gene matches: 4. Germline-derived CDR1 and CDR2 are SEHNR and FQNEAQ (reference sequence). The CDR3 reads CASSLETGVDEQFF. In nucleotides, the CDR3 is TGTGCCAGCAGCTTAGAGACAGGGGTCGATGAGCAGTTCTTC.

V is TRBV20-1 and J is TRBJ2-1; a possible D gene is TRBD2 (5 bases). V lost 5 bases and J 4 bases, leaving 12 bases between the germline ends. This CDR3 is built from 13 residues. Germline V gene lookup returns CDR1 DFQATT and CDR2 SNEGSKA (reference sequence). The CDR3 nucleotides read TGCAGTGCTGGAAGGACTCAGTACAATGAGCAGTTCTTC. Its protein is CSAGRTQYNEQFF.

The chain recombines TRBV19 with TRBJ2-1; TRBD2 aligns across 10 bases. This CDR3 has 14 amino acids. CDR1 LNHDA and CDR2 SQIVND come from the germline V gene (reference sequence). J gave up 9 bases and V 1 base, and 3 bases lay outside the gene matches. Here the CDR3 DNA reads TGTGCCAGTAGTATAGGGGGACTAGCGATTGAGCAGTTCTTC. Amino acids: CASSIGGLAIEQFF.

This clonotype was counted many times. A junction boundary mismatches the germline segment, possibly from a read error. The chain uses TRBV7-9 and TRBJ2-3; D unresolved. Per germline, CDR1 SEHNR and CDR2 FQNEAQ (reference sequence). CDR3 length: 14 residues. DNA for the CDR3: TGCGCCAGCAGCTTGGCAACTAGCACAGATACGCAGTATTTT. Translated, it gives CASSLATSTDTQYF.

The chain employs TRBV29-1 and TRBJ2-7; tentatively, D is TRBD2 (5 bases). Trimming removed 5 bases from V and 0 bases from J, with 11 bases in between. Per the germline V gene, CDR1 is SQVTM and CDR2 is ANQGSEA. CDR3 length: 13 residues. The CDR3 DNA is TGCAGCGTTTCACTGGGGAGCTCCTACGAGCAGTACTTC. Residues: CSVSLGSSYEQYF.

The gene calls are TRBV20-1 and TRBJ2-3; 8 nucleotides align to TRBD2. J was trimmed by 3 bases and V by 5 bases; bases with no gene match: 10. This CDR3 is 15 amino acids long. Germline V lookup: CDR1 DFQATT, CDR2 SNEGSKA (reference sequence). The CDR3 protein is CSADRSGRGTDTQYF. In DNA form, the CDR3 reads TGCAGTGCTGATCGGAGCGGGAGAGGGACAGATACGCAGTATTTT.

V is TRBV27 and J is TRBJ1-6; D perhaps matches TRBD1 (5 bases). V was shortened by 3 bases and J by 6 bases, with 12 bases between the two germline ends. CDR3 length: 15 residues. Germline values: CDR1 MNHEY, CDR2 SMNVEV (reference sequence). The CDR3 reads CASSFWGERNSPLHF. The CDR3 DNA reads as TGTGCCAGCAGTTTCTGGGGGGAGCGTAATTCACCCCTCCACTTT.

The chain links TRBV5-1 to TRBJ2-7; no definite D call. This CDR3 spans 15 amino acids. The germline V and J ends were trimmed by 2 bases and 2 bases, with 14 bases remaining between them. From germline, CDR1 is SGHRS and CDR2 YFSETQ. The CDR3 nucleotides read TGCGCCAGCAGCTTATCGGGCCTCCCCACCTACGAGCAGTACTTC. This gives the protein CASSLSGLPTYEQYF.

This clonotype appeared many times. The V call is TRBV18, the J call TRBJ2-7; D ambiguous. CDR1 and CDR2 (germline): KGHSH, LQKENI. The V and J ends lost 4 bases and 1 base respectively, with 11 bases between them. This CDR3 has 14 amino acids. The CDR3 protein is CASSLRTESYEQYF. In nucleotides, the CDR3 is TGTGCCAGCTCACTTCGGACGGAATCCTACGAGCAGTACTTC.

This clonotype has a count of ten or more. The chain has TRBV4-3 and TRBJ2-5, with 8 bases lining up with TRBD2. V lost 3 bases to trimming and J lost 5 bases; unmatched junction nucleotides: 5. Per the germline V gene, CDR1 is LGHNA and CDR2 is YSLEER. This CDR3 has 14 amino acids. The CDR3 coding sequence is TGCGCCAGCAGCCAGGGGACTAGGCCGGAGACCCAGTACTTC. Translating gives CASSQGTRPETQYF.

This clonotype was found a few times. The V gene is TRBV7-8, the J gene TRBJ2-6; 11 nucleotides agree with TRBD1. Germline CDR1 reads SGHVS; CDR2 reads FQNEAQ. J lost 0 bases, V lost 2 bases, and 3 bases had no gene match. CDR3 length: 18 residues. The CDR3 DNA reads as TGTGCCAGCAGCTTAAGGACAGGGGGCCTCTCTGGGGCCAACGTCCTGACTTTC. Its protein product is CASSLRTGGLSGANVLTF.

The J gene is TRBJ2-1, the V gene TRBV20-1; the D call may be TRBD1 or TRBD2 (5 bases each). The CDR3 consists of 14 residues. The germline gives CDR1 DFQATT, CDR2 SNEGSKA (reference sequence). V was pared by 5 bases and J by 5 bases, with 16 bases between. CDR3 nucleotides: TGCAGTGCTCAGGGACCTGGGGTGCACAATGAGCAGTTCTTC. It codes for CSAQGPGVHNEQFF.

This clonotype was detected a few times. The V call is TRBV19, the J call TRBJ2-2; 7 bases line up with TRBD1. This CDR3 is built from 13 residues. The J segment lost 4 bases and the V segment lost 9 bases, leaving 5 bases of the junction unmatched. Germline lookup yields CDR1 LNHDA and CDR2 SQIVND (reference sequence). The CDR3 region has the DNA TGTGCCAGCAGGGACAGAGGCACCGGGGAGCTGTTTTTT. Encoded protein: CASRDRGTGELFF.

This clonotype was counted between two and nine times. V is TRBV20-1 and J is TRBJ2-2, with D uncertain. V was pared by 6 bases and J by 4 bases, with 9 bases between. Germline V gene sequence: CDR1 DFQATT, CDR2 SNEGSKA (reference sequence). This CDR3 is 12 amino acids long. The CDR3, as DNA: TGCAGTGCACCTCGGATCACCGGGGAGCTGTTTTTT. It yields the protein CSAPRITGELFF.

This clonotype was detected a few times. This sequence joins TRBV20-1 and TRBJ2-3; the D is unclear. Trimming left V 3 bases short and J 2 bases short, with 6 bases between. Per germline, CDR1 DFQATT and CDR2 SNEGSKA (reference sequence). The CDR3 consists of 12 residues. As DNA, the CDR3 is TGCAGTGCTAGTGGCGACACAGATACGCAGTATTTT. Its translation is CSASGDTDTQYF.

This clonotype was found a few times. The chain couples TRBV28 to TRBJ2-2, with D possibly matching TRBD2 (5 bases). This CDR3 contains 11 residues. The germline CDR1 and CDR2 sequences are MDHEN and SYDVKM. Between the trimmed V and J ends, which lost 11 bases and 4 bases, there was a span of 8 bases. CDR3 bases: TGTGCCGCCCGGGGCACCGGGGAGCTGTTTTTT. Amino acid sequence: CAARGTGELFF.

This clonotype appeared a few times. The gene calls are TRBV7-8 and TRBJ2-7; 11 positions match TRBD1. This CDR3 is built from 16 residues. The germline V gene has CDR1 SGHVS and CDR2 FQNEAQ. J was trimmed by 2 bases and V by 5 bases; bases with no gene match: 8. CDR3 bases: TGTGCCAGCAGCCCCCGGACAGGGGGCCTTACCTACGAGCAGTACTTC. This encodes CASSPRTGGLTYEQYF.